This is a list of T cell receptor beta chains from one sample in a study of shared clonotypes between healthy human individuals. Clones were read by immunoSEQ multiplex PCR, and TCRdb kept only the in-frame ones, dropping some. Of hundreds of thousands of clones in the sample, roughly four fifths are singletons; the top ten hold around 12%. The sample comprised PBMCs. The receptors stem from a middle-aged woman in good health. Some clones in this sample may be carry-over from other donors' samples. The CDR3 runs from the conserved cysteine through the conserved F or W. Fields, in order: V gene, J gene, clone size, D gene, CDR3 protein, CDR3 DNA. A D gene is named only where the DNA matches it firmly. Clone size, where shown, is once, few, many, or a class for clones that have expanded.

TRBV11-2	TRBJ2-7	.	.	CASSPILGRESAYEQYF	TGTGCCAGCAGCCCTATCCTCGGCAGGGAGTCTGCCTACGAGCAGTACTTC
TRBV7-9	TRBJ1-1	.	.	CASSQGDWTEAFF	TGTGCCAGCAGTCAAGGGGACTGGACTGAAGCTTTCTTT
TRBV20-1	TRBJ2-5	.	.	CSASGRETQYF	TGCAGTGCTAGCGGGAGAGAGACCCAGTACTTC
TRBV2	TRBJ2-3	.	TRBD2	CASRRTGGLAGTDTQYF	TGTGCCAGCAGACGAACGGGGGGACTAGCGGGCACAGATACGCAGTATTTT
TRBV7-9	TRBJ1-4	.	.	CASSLEAQGGEKLFF	TGTGCCAGCAGCTTAGAGGCCCAAGGCGGTGAAAAACTGTTTTTT
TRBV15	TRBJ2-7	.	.	CATSREDSSYEQYF	TGTGCCACCAGCAGAGAGGACAGTTCCTACGAGCAGTACTTC
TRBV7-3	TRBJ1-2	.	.	CASSPDSSNYGYTF	TGTGCCAGCAGCCCGGACAGCTCTAACTATGGCTACACCTTC
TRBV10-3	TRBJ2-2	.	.	CATHGLSVPTGELFF	TGTGCTACCCACGGGTTAAGTGTCCCGACCGGGGAGCTGTTTTTT
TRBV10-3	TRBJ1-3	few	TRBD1	CAIRPDRAGNTIYF	TGTGCCATCAGGCCCGACAGGGCTGGAAACACCATATATTTT
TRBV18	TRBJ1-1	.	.	CASSAVRGRTEAFF	TGTGCCAGCTCAGCCGTCCGGGGTCGCACTGAAGCTTTCTTT
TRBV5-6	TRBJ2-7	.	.	CASTQGQHDEQYF	TGTGCCAGCACCCAAGGACAGCACGACGAGCAGTACTTC
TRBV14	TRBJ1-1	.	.	CASSHSRQAGAEAFF	TGTGCCAGCAGCCACTCAAGACAGGCCGGGGCTGAAGCTTTCTTT
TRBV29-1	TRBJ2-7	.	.	CSVGSTSNYEQYF	TGCAGCGTTGGATCAACTAGCAACTACGAGCAGTACTTC
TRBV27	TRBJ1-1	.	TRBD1	CASRPPGGQGARTEAFF	TGTGCCAGCAGACCGCCGGGAGGGCAGGGGGCGAGGACTGAAGCTTTCTTT
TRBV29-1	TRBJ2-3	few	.	CSGVKSDTQYF	TGCAGCGGGGTCAAATCAGATACGCAGTATTTT